This T cell receptor (beta chain) was obtained from a study of post-analysis software for immune sequencing data. General study results and limits: Five or six TRBV segments, TRBV5-6, TRBV5-1 and TRBV20-1 among them, were found more frequent in patients than controls.

About this clonotype: Its antigen is not identified.

The CDR3 contains 12 residues. Trimming shortened V by 6 bases and J by 11 bases, and 16 bases separated the two germline ends. Germline CDR1 MNHNY, CDR2 SVGAGI (reference sequence). Incorporated into the TCR beta cDNA libraries were unique molecular identifiers, which served to reduce PCR and sequencing biases. Between about 0.9 and 11 million T cells gave rise to 450,000 to 650,000 cDNA molecules. From the PCR reads, TCRdb called clonotypes with MiXCR, one entry per CDR3 protein. Of around 260,000 distinct CDR3 sequences listed, 36% are singletons. The sequencing sample was made of blood. This TCR came from a girl under 18 with multiple sclerosis. The chain uses TRBV6-6 and TRBJ2-5; tentative D call: TRBD1 (5 bases). The CDR3 here is CASSPDSYGQYF. DNA for the CDR3: TGTGCCAGCAGCCCAGACAGTTACGGGCAGTACTTC.